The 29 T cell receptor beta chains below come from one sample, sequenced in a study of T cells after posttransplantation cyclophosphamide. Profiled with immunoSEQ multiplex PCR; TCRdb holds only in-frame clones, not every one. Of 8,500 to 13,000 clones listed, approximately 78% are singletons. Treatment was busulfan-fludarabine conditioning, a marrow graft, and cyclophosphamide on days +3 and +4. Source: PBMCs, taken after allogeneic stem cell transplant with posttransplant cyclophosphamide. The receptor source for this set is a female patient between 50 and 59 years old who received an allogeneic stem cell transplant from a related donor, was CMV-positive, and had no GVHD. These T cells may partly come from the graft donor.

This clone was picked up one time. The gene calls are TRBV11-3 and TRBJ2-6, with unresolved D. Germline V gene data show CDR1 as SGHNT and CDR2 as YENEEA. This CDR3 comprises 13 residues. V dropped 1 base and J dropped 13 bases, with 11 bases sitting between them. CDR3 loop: CASSLAYGEVLTF. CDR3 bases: TGTGCCAGCAGCTTAGCCTACGGTGAGGTCCTGACTTTC.

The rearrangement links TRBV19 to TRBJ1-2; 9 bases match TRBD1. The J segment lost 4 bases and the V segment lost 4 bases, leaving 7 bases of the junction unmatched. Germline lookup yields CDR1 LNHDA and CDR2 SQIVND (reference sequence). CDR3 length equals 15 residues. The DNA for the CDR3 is TGTGCCAGTAGTAGACCGGACAGGGGCCCCTATGGCTACACCTTC. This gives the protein CASSRPDRGPYGYTF. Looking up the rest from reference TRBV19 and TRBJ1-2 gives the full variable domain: DGGITQSPKYLFRKEGQNVTLSCEQNLNHDAMYWYRQDPGQGLRLIYYSQIVNDFQKGDIAEGYSVSREKKESFPLTVTSAQKNPTAFYLCASSRPDRGPYGYTFGSGTRLTVV.

Here the CDR3 reads CASSAGQGLSNQPQHF. CDR3 nucleotides: TGTGCCAGCAGCGCGGGACAGGGGCTTAGCAATCAGCCCCAGCATTTT. The gene calls are TRBV9 and TRBJ1-5; TRBD1 aligns across 10 bases. Germline loops: CDR1 SGDLS, CDR2 YYNGEE. CDR3 length equals 16 residues. Trimming took 3 bases from V and 0 from J; bases not matched to a gene: 3.

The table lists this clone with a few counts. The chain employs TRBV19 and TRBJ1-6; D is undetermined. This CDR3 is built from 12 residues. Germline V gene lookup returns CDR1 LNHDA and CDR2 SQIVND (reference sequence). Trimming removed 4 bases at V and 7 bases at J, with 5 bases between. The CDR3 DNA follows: TGTGCCAGTAGTAGGGAGAATTCACCCCTCCACTTT. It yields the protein CASSRENSPLHF.

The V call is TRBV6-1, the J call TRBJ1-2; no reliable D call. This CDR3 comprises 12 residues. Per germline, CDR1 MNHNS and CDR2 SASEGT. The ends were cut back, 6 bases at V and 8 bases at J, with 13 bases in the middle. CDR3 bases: TGTGCCAGCAGCCTCGTGGAGGAAGGCTACACCTTC. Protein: CASSLVEEGYTF.

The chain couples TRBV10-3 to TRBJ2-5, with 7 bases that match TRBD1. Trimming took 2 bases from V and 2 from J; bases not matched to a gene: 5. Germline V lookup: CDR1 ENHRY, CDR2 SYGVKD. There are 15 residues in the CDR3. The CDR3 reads CAISERQGLQETQYF. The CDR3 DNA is TGTGCCATCAGTGAGCGACAGGGCCTTCAAGAGACCCAGTACTTC.

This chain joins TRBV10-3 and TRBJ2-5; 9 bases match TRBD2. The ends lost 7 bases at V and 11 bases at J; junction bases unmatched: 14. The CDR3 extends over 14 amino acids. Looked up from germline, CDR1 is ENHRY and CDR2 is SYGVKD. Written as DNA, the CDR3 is TGTGCCATCACTGCCTACGAGGCGGGGGGGGTTCAGTACTTC. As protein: CAITAYEAGGVQYF.

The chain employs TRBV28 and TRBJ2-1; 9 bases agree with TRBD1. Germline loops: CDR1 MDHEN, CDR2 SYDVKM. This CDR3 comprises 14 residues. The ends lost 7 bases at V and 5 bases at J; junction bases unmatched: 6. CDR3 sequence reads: CASKGDRVDNEQFF. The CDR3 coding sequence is TGTGCCAGCAAGGGGGACAGGGTCGACAATGAGCAGTTCTTC. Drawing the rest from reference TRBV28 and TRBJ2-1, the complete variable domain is DVKVTQSSRYLVKRTGEKVFLECVQDMDHENMFWYRQDPGLGLRLIYFSYDVKMKEKGDIPEGYSVSREKKERFSLILESASTNQTSMYLCASKGDRVDNEQFFGPGTRLTVL.

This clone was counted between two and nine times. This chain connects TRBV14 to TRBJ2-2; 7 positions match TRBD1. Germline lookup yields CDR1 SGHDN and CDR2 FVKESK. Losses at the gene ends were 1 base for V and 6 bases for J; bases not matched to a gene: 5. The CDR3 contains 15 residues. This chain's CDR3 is CASSQALQGAGELFF. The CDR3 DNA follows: TGTGCCAGCAGCCAAGCACTCCAGGGGGCCGGGGAGCTGTTTTTT. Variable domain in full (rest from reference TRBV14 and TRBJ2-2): EAGVTQFPSHSVIEKGQTVTLRCDPISGHDNLYWYRRVMGKEIKFLLHFVKESKQDESGMPNNRFLAERTGGTYSTLKVQPAELEDSGVYFCASSQALQGAGELFFGEGSRLTVL.

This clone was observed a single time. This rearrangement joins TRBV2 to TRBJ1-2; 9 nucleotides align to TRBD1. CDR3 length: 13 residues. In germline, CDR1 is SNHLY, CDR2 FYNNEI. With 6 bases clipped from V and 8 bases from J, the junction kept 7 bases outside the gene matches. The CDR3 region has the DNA TGTGCCAGCAGCCCCGACAGGGGGATCGGCTACACCTTC. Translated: CASSPDRGIGYTF.

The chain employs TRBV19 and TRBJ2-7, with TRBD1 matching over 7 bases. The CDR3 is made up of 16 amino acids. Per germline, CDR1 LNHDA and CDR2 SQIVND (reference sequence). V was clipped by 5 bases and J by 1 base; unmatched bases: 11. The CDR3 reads CASSSSLGTASYEQYF. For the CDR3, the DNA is TGTGCCAGTAGTTCCTCCTTAGGGACAGCTTCCTACGAGCAGTACTTC.

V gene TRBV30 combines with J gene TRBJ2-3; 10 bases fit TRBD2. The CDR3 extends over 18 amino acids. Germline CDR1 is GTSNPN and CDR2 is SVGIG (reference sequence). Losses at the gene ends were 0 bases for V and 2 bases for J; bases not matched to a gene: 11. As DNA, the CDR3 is TGTGCCTGGAGTGTACTGACGACACTAGCGGGGTCCACAGATACGCAGTATTTT. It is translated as CAWSVLTTLAGSTDTQYF.

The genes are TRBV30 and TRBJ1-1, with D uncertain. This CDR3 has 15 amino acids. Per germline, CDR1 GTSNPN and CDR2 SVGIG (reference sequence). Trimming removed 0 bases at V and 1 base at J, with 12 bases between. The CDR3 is CAWSVRGRKNTEAFF. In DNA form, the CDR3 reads TGTGCCTGGAGTGTACGAGGTCGGAAGAACACTGAAGCTTTCTTT. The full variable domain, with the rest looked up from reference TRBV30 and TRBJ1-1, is SQTIHQWPATLVQPVGSPLSLECTVEGTSNPNLYWYRQAAGRGLQLLFYSVGIGQISSEVPQNLSASRPQDRQFILSSKKLLLSDSGFYLCAWSVRGRKNTEAFFGQGTRLTVV.

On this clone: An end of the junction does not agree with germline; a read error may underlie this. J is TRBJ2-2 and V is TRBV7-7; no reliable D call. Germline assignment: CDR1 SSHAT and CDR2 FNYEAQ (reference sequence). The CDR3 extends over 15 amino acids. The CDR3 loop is CASSLEASRPGELFF. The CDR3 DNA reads TGTGCTAGCAGCTTAGAGGCTAGTAGGCCCGGGGAGCTGTTTTTT.

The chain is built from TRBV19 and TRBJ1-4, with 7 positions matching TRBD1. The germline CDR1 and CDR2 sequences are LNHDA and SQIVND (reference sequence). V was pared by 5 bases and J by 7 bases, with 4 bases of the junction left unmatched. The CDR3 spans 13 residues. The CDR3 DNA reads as TGTGCCAGTAGTTCCCGGGACAGTGAAAAACTGTTTTTT. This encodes CASSSRDSEKLFF.

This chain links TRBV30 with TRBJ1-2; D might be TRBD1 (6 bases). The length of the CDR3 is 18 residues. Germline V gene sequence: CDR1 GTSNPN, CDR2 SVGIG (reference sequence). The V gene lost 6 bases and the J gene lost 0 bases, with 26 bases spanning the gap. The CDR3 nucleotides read TGTGCCTGCGCCTCCTGGGACACCCCTATCATAGCTAACTATGGCTACACCTTC. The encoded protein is CACASWDTPIIANYGYTF. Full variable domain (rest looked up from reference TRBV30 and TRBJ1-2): SQTIHQWPATLVQPVGSPLSLECTVEGTSNPNLYWYRQAAGRGLQLLFYSVGIGQISSEVPQNLSASRPQDRQFILSSKKLLLSDSGFYLCACASWDTPIIANYGYTFGSGTRLTVV.

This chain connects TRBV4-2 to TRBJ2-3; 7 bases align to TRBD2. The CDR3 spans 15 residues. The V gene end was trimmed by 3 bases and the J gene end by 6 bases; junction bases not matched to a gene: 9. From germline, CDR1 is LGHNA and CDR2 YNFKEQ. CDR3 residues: CASSQAGAASDTQYF. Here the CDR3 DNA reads TGTGCCAGCAGCCAGGCGGGAGCAGCGAGCGATACGCAGTATTTT.

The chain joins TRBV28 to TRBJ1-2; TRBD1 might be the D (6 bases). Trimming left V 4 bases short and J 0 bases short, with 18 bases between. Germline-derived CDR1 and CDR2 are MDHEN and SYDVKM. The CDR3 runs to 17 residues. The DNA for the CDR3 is TGTGCCAGCAGTTGGGGAGGGACAAGCGGGCCTAACTATGGCTACACCTTC. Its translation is CASSWGGTSGPNYGYTF.

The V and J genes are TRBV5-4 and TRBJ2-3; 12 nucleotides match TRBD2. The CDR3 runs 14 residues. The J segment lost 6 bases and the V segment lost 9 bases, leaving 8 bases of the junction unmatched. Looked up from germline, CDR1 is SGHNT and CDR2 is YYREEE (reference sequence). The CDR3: CATRLAGVGDTQYF. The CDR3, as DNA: TGTGCCACCAGACTAGCGGGGGTGGGGGATACGCAGTATTTT.

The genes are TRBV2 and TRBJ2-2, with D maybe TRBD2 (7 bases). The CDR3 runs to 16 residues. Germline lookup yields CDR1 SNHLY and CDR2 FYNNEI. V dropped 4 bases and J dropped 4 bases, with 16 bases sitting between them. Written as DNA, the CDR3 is TGTGCCAGCAGTGTTAGTGGGGGGGCGTTCACCGGGGAGCTGTTTTTT. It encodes CASSVSGGAFTGELFF. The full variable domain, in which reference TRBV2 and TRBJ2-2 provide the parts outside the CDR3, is EPEVTQTPSHQVTQMGQEVILRCVPISNHLYFYWYRQILGQKVEFLVSFYNNEISEKSEIFDDQFSVERPDGSNFTLKIRSTKLEDSAMYFCASSVSGGAFTGELFFGEGSRLTVL.

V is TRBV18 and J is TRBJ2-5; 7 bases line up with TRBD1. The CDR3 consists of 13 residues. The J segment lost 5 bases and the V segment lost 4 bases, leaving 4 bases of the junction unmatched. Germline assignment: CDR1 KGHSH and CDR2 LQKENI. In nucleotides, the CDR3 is TGTGCCAGCTCACAAGGGGGCGGGGAGACCCAGTACTTC. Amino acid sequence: CASSQGGGETQYF. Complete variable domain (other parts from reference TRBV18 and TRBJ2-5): NAGVMQNPRHLVRRRGQEARLRCSPMKGHSHVYWYRQLPEEGLKFMVYLQKENIIDESGMPKERFSAEFPKEGPSILRIQQVVRGDSAAYFCASSQGGGETQYFGPGTRLLVL.

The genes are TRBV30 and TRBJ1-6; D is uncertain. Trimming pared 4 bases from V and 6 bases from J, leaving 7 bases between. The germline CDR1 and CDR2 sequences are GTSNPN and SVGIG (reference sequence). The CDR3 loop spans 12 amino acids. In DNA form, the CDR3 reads TGTGCCTGGACTACTTCTAATTCACCCCTCCACTTT. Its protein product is CAWTTSNSPLHF.

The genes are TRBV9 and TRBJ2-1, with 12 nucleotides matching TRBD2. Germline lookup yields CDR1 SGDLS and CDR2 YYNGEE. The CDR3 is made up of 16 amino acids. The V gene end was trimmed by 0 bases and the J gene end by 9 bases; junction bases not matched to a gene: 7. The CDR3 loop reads CASSVDPSGGAREQFF. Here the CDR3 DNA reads TGTGCCAGCAGCGTAGATCCTAGCGGGGGGGCCCGTGAGCAGTTCTTC.

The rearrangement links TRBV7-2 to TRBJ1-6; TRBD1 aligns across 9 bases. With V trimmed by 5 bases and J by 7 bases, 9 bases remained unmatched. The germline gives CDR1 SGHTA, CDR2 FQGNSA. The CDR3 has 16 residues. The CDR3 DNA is TGTGCCAGCAGCCTAGGGACAGGGTTTTGGAATTCACCCCTCCACTTT. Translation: CASSLGTGFWNSPLHF.

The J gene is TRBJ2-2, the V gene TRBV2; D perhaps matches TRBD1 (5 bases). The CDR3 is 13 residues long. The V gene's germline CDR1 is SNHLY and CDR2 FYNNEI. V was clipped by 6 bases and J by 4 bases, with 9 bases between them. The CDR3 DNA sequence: TGTGCCAGCAGCACAAGGGGCACCGGGGAGCTGTTTTTT. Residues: CASSTRGTGELFF. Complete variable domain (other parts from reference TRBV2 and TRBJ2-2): EPEVTQTPSHQVTQMGQEVILRCVPISNHLYFYWYRQILGQKVEFLVSFYNNEISEKSEIFDDQFSVERPDGSNFTLKIRSTKLEDSAMYFCASSTRGTGELFFGEGSRLTVL.

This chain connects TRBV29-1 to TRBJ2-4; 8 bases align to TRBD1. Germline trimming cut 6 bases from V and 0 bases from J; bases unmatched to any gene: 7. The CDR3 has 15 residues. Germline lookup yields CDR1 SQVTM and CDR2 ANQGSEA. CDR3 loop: CSVHGQGPAKNIQYF. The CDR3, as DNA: TGCAGCGTCCACGGACAGGGACCAGCCAAAAACATTCAGTACTTC.

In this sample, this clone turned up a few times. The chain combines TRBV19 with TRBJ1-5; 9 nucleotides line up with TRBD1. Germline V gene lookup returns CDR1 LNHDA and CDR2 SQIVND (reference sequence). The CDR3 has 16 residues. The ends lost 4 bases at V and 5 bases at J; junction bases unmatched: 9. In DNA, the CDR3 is TGTGCCAGTAGTACTCGGGGACAGGGAATTTATCAGCCCCAGCATTTT. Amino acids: CASSTRGQGIYQPQHF. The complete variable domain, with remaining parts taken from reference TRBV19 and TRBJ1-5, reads DGGITQSPKYLFRKEGQNVTLSCEQNLNHDAMYWYRQDPGQGLRLIYYSQIVNDFQKGDIAEGYSVSREKKESFPLTVTSAQKNPTAFYLCASSTRGQGIYQPQHFGDGTRLSIL.

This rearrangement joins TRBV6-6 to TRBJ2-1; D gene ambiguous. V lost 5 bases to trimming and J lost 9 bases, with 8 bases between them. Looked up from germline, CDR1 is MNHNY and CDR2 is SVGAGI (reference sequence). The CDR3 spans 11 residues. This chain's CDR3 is CASSPRVEQFF. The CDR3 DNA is TGTGCCAGCAGTCCCCGCGTTGAGCAGTTCTTC.

The CDR3 DNA follows: TGTGCCAGCAGCTTGGGGCCTGAGCAGTTCTTC. It translates to CASSLGPEQFF. V gene TRBV5-4 combines with J gene TRBJ2-1, with unresolved D. CDR3 length: 11 amino acids. Germline V CDR1 and CDR2: SGHNT, YYREEE (reference sequence). The V end was cut by 0 bases, the J end by 9 bases, with 4 bases between.